A single sample gave rise to the 23 T cell receptor beta chains below, sequenced in a study of breast tumors, draining lymph nodes, adjacent tissues. TCRdb reprocessed the multiplex PCR reads with MiXCR, giving one entry per CDR3 protein. The table has 150,000 to 250,000 distinct CDR3 sequences, 30% to 40% seen once. Samples came from axillary lymph nodes draining the breast cancer. The material sequenced was axillary lymph node tissue. The receptors here all came from a female donor with breast cancer. Some clones in this sample may be carry-over from other donors' samples.

V gene TRBV10-3 combines with J gene TRBJ2-3; 12 bases map to TRBD2. The CDR3 sequence is 17 residues long. Germline lookup yields CDR1 ENHRY and CDR2 SYGVKD. Trimming at V came to 3 bases and at J to 11 bases, leaving 15 bases not matched to a gene. The chain's CDR3 is CAISDPGLAGMSNEQYF. The CDR3 region has the DNA TGTGCCATCAGTGACCCCGGACTAGCGGGAATGAGCAATGAGCAGTATTTT.

Turning to this clonotype: This clone may be a read error of a much larger clone one base away. The rearrangement links TRBV5-1 to TRBJ2-3, with 7 bases that match TRBD1. This CDR3 region has 21 residues. Germline values: CDR1 SGHRS, CDR2 YFSETQ. The V segment lost 0 bases and the J segment 3 bases; nucleotides outside the gene matches: 22. As DNA, the CDR3 is TGCGCCAGCAGCTTGGGGGTGGCCGCGGACAGGTCCAGCTATAGAACAGATACGCAGTATTTT. Amino acid sequence: CASSLGVAADRSSYRTDTQYF.

This clonotype has a count of ten or more. V and J are TRBV4-3 and TRBJ1-5; possibly TRBD1 for D (6 bases). Germline assignment: CDR1 LGHNA and CDR2 YSLEER. There are 18 residues in the CDR3. V lost 4 bases and J 0 bases, leaving 19 bases between the germline ends. CDR3 in DNA: TGCGCCAGCAGCCGCGTATTCGGAGGGGGAGGTAGCAATCAGCCCCAGCATTTT. Residues: CASSRVFGGGGSNQPQHF.

The V and J genes are TRBV5-4 and TRBJ2-5; 13 nucleotides agree with TRBD2. J gave up 0 bases and V 5 bases, and 4 bases lay outside the gene matches. The CDR3 is 16 residues long. In germline, CDR1 is SGHNT, CDR2 YYREEE (reference sequence). This CDR3 is CASSEGTSGDQETQYF. In DNA form, the CDR3 reads TGTGCCAGCAGTGAAGGGACTAGCGGGGACCAAGAGACCCAGTACTTC.

This clonotype was recorded at least ten times. The V call is TRBV7-2, the J call TRBJ2-3, with 11 bases aligning to TRBD2. Germline assignment: CDR1 SGHTA and CDR2 FQGNSA. V lost 4 bases and J lost 0; bases outside the gene matches: 9. The CDR3 runs 18 residues. The CDR3 coding sequence is TGTGCCAGCAGCTCCGGGACTAGCGGATTCCGGAGCACAGATACGCAGTATTTT. Its translation is CASSSGTSGFRSTDTQYF.

Ten or more counts support this clonotype. CDR3 nucleotide sequence: TGTGCCAGCTCACCACCTGGGAAAGAGACCCAGTACTTC. As protein: CASSPPGKETQYF. The rearrangement uses TRBV18 and TRBJ2-5; D is uncertain. Per the germline V gene, CDR1 is KGHSH and CDR2 is LQKENI. V lost 0 bases to trimming and J lost 3 bases, with 5 bases between them. The CDR3 length is 13 residues.

This clonotype was seen many times. The chain employs TRBV12-3 or TRBV12-4 and TRBJ2-7, with D possibly matching TRBD1 (5 bases). This CDR3 region has 12 residues. With 8 bases removed from V and 3 bases from J, the gap between germline ends came to 11 bases. The CDR3 protein is CASRGQGYEQYF. CDR3 bases: TGTGCCAGCCGCGGCCAGGGCTACGAGCAGTACTTC.

This clonotype has ten or more counts. With a much larger clone just one base away, this may be a read error. This sequence joins TRBV5-8 and TRBJ2-5; D is tentatively TRBD1 or TRBD2 (6 bases each). Germline CDR1 SGHTS, CDR2 YDEGEE. Trimming pared 0 bases from V and 6 bases from J, leaving 18 bases between. This CDR3 region has 16 residues. CDR3: CASSLEGPGARKTQYF. The DNA for the CDR3 is TGTGCCAGCAGCTTGGAGGGACCGGGGGCAAGGAAGACCCAGTACTTC.

The sample holds many counts of this clonotype. CDR3 nucleotide sequence: TGTGCCAGCAGCGTAGTTGGAGAAGCTGGAAACACCATATATTTT. This sequence encodes CASSVVGEAGNTIYF. The J gene is TRBJ1-3, the V gene TRBV9; no firm D call. The CDR3 totals 15 residues. Trimming took off 0 bases at V and 2 bases at J, with 9 bases between the two ends. Per the germline V gene, CDR1 is SGDLS and CDR2 is YYNGEE.

This clonotype was counted ten times or more. The rearrangement joins TRBV7-9 to TRBJ2-3; weak D call: TRBD2 (7 bases). Deletions cut 1 base from V and 1 base from J, with 9 bases between. The CDR3 has 15 amino acids. Germline loops: CDR1 SEHNR, CDR2 FQNEAQ (reference sequence). The CDR3 nucleotides read TGTGCCAGCAGCTTAGGAGGGGGGGGCACAGATACGCAGTATTTT. Its translation: CASSLGGGGTDTQYF.

This clonotype was picked up a small number of times. The gene calls are TRBV19 and TRBJ1-2, with D possibly matching TRBD1 (6 bases). CDR3 length: 17 residues. V was pared by 5 bases and J by 2 bases, with 21 bases between. Germline V gene data show CDR1 as LNHDA and CDR2 as SQIVND (reference sequence). This CDR3 reads CASSPHMGRDRNYGYTF. As DNA, the CDR3 is TGTGCCAGTAGTCCCCATATGGGAAGAGACAGGAACTATGGCTACACCTTC.

For this clonotype: It may be a read error: a sequence one base away is much more abundant. The CDR3 reads CASSLGFWSPEHRGFLSYEQYF. CDR3 nucleotide sequence: TGTGCCAGCAGCTTAGGCTTTTGGTCTCCGGAACACAGGGGATTTCTCTCCTACGAGCAGTACTTC. The genes are TRBV11-2 and TRBJ2-7, with TRBD1 matching 7 bases. Germline CDR1 reads SGHAT; CDR2 reads FQNNGV. This CDR3 has 22 amino acids. Germline trimming cut 1 base from V and 0 bases from J; bases unmatched to any gene: 24.

CDR3 nucleotides: TGTGCCAGCAGCTCTAACCACGAGCAGTACTTC. Protein sequence: CASSSNHEQYF. This chain connects TRBV7-3 to TRBJ2-7; no firm D call. Trimming stripped 4 bases from V and 5 bases from J, with 6 bases between. Germline V gene sequence: CDR1 SGHTA, CDR2 FQGTGA. The CDR3 is 11 residues long. Based on the CDR3 plus reference TRBV7-3 and TRBJ2-7, the full variable domain is GAGVSQTPSNKVTEKGKYVELRCDPISGHTALYWYRQSLGQGPEFLIYFQGTGAADDSGLPNDRFFAVRPEGSVSTLKIQRTERGDSAVYLCASSSNHEQYFGPGTRLTVT.

The chain recombines TRBV2 with TRBJ2-7, with 10 bases fitting TRBD1. The V gene's germline CDR1 is SNHLY and CDR2 FYNNEI. The CDR3 covers 15 residues. Trimming took 2 bases from V and 2 from J; bases not matched to a gene: 3. The CDR3 reads CASSERTGGTYEQYF. The CDR3 DNA reads TGTGCCAGCAGTGAAAGGACAGGGGGGACCTACGAGCAGTACTTC.

This clonotype was picked up many times. The rearrangement joins TRBV5-1 to TRBJ2-3; TRBD1 might be the D (5 bases). V was trimmed by 0 bases and J by 4 bases, leaving 12 bases between them. CDR1 SGHRS and CDR2 YFSETQ come from the germline V gene. This CDR3 has 15 amino acids. The DNA of the CDR3 is TGCGCCAGCAGCTTGGCAGGGCTCAACCCAGATACGCAGTATTTT. Translating it yields CASSLAGLNPDTQYF.

This clonotype has more than one count but fewer than ten. A much more abundant neighbour one base away suggests this may be a read error. The rearrangement joins TRBV9 to TRBJ2-1; perhaps TRBD2 as D (5 bases). The length of the CDR3 is 15 residues. From germline, CDR1 is SGDLS and CDR2 YYNGEE. The germline V and J ends were trimmed by 0 bases and 6 bases, with 13 bases remaining between them. The CDR3 DNA reads as TGTGCCAGCAGCGTAGGAGCGGTGGGTGGCAATGAGCAGTTCTTC. Amino acids: CASSVGAVGGNEQFF.

There are many counts of this clonotype. The rearrangement joins TRBV2 to TRBJ2-7; D is unclear. Germline CDR1 reads SNHLY; CDR2 reads FYNNEI. The V gene lost 7 bases and the J gene lost 5 bases, with 18 bases spanning the gap. This CDR3 has 14 amino acids. The CDR3: CASTLRWSFNEQYF. Written as DNA, the CDR3 is TGTGCCAGCACCCTCCGCTGGAGTTTTAACGAGCAGTACTTC.

This clonotype was counted only a few times. The chain combines TRBV6-6 with TRBJ1-1, with D maybe TRBD1 (5 bases). Trimming pared 2 bases from V and 2 bases from J, leaving 12 bases between. The CDR3 is 15 amino acids. The germline CDR1 and CDR2 sequences are MNHNY and SVGAGI (reference sequence). CDR3 coding DNA: TGTGCCAGCAGTTACAATGGACATCGAAACACTGAAGCTTTCTTT. Its protein is CASSYNGHRNTEAFF.

This clonotype appeared many times. The chain employs TRBV11-2 and TRBJ2-1, with 8 nucleotides matching TRBD2. V trimming: 0 bases; J trimming: 4 bases; junction bases outside the gene matches: 8. CDR3 size: 17 residues. Germline loops: CDR1 SGHAT, CDR2 FQNNGV. The CDR3 loop is CASSLDRGGAGYNEQFF. DNA of the CDR3: TGTGCCAGCAGCTTAGATCGGGGGGGCGCTGGTTACAATGAGCAGTTCTTC. Using reference TRBV11-2 and TRBJ2-1 for the parts outside the CDR3, the full variable domain is EAGVAQSPRYKIIEKRQSVAFWCNPISGHATLYWYQQILGQGPKLLIQFQNNGVVDDSQLPKDRFSAERLKGVDSTLKIQPAKLEDSAVYLCASSLDRGGAGYNEQFFGPGTRLTVL.

This clonotype was counted only a few times. The V and J genes are TRBV28 and TRBJ1-2; 9 bases match TRBD1. V trimming: 5 bases; J trimming: 3 bases; junction bases outside the gene matches: 4. The CDR3 loop spans 14 amino acids. Per the germline V gene, CDR1 is MDHEN and CDR2 is SYDVKM. CDR3 sequence reads: CASSRGTGHYGYTF. CDR3 nucleotide sequence: TGTGCCAGCAGTCGAGGGACAGGGCACTATGGCTACACCTTC.

This clonotype has at least ten counts. The V call is TRBV18, the J call TRBJ2-5; D unclear. The CDR3 is 13 amino acids. CDR1 is KGHSH and CDR2 is LQKENI in the germline V gene. Trimming removed 6 bases at V and 0 bases at J, with 8 bases between. The CDR3 loop reads CASSLTNQETQYF. The DNA for the CDR3 is TGTGCCAGCTCCCTCACCAACCAAGAGACCCAGTACTTC.

The rearrangement links TRBV6-5 to TRBJ1-2; 8 nucleotides match TRBD1. The J segment lost 6 bases and the V segment lost 6 bases, leaving 18 bases of the junction unmatched. The CDR3 is 17 amino acids. CDR1 MNHEY and CDR2 SVGAGI come from the germline V gene. CDR3 in DNA: TGTGCCAGCAGCTTGGGCATCTGGAGACAGGGGAAACATGGCTACACCTTC. It yields the protein CASSLGIWRQGKHGYTF.

At least ten counts were recorded for this clonotype. The genes are TRBV2 and TRBJ1-5; unclear D gene. The CDR3 totals 14 residues. Germline CDR1 is SNHLY and CDR2 is FYNNEI. V lost 2 bases, J lost 3 bases, and 8 bases lay in between. CDR3 amino acids: CASSETRSNQPQHF. The CDR3 bases are TGTGCCAGCAGTGAAACAAGATCCAATCAGCCCCAGCATTTT.